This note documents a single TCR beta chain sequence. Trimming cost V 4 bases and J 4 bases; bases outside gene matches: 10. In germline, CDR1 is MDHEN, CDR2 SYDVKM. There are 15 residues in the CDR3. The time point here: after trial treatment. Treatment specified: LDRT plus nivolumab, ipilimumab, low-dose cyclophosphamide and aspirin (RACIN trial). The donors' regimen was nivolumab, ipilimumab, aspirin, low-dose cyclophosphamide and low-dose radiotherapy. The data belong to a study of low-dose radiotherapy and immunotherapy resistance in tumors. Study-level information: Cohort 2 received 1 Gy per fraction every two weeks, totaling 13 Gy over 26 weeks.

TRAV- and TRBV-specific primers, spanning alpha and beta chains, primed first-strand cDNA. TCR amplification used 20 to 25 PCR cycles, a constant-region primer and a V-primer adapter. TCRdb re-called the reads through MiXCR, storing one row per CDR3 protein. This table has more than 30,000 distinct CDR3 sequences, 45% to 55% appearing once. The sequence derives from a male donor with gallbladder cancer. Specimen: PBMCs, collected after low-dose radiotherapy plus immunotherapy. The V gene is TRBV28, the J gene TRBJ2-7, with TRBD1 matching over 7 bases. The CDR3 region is CASSSGTVNRYEQYF. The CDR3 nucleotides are TGTGCCAGCAGTTCGGGGACAGTAAATCGTTACGAGCAGTACTTC.